The 21 T cell receptor beta chains below all came from one sample that was sequenced in a study of cytomegalovirus exposure and HLA in healthy donors. Primers included in the PCR were 60 Vbeta and 13 Jbeta primers. Profiling relied on immunoSEQ multiplex PCR, and the TCRdb table lists in-frame clones only, not all of them. The sample has approximately 93,000 clones; 55% to 70% are singletons. Sample: PBMCs. All receptors derive from a boy aged 10-17 years in good health and CMV-seropositive.

Only a few counts were recorded for this clone. The chain combines TRBV27 with TRBJ2-1; TRBD1 matches at 7 bases. The junction had 3 bases not matched to a gene; V was cut back by 1 base and J by 0 bases. The CDR3 extends over 16 amino acids. Germline loops: CDR1 MNHEY, CDR2 SMNVEV (reference sequence). In DNA form, the CDR3 reads TGTGCCAGCAGTTTATGGGCAGGGGGCTCCTACAATGAGCAGTTCTTC. This codes for CASSLWAGGSYNEQFF.

This rearrangement joins TRBV29-1 to TRBJ2-7; TRBD1 matches at 9 bases. The CDR3 covers 13 residues. Per germline, CDR1 SQVTM and CDR2 ANQGSEA. The trim removed 6 bases at V and 1 base at J, leaving 4 bases unmatched. CDR3 region: CSVFGTGSYEQYF. The CDR3 DNA sequence: TGCAGCGTCTTCGGGACAGGGTCCTACGAGCAGTACTTC.

The rearrangement uses TRBV5-4 and TRBJ2-7; TRBD1 agrees at 8 bases. The V and J ends lost 2 bases and 2 bases, in that order; junction bases with no gene match: 6. The CDR3 is 15 amino acids. The germline V gene encodes CDR1 SGHNT and CDR2 YYREEE (reference sequence). In DNA, the CDR3 is TGTGCCAGCAGCTTCGCGGGACAGGTGACCTACGAGCAGTACTTC. It codes for CASSFAGQVTYEQYF. Filled out from reference TRBV5-4 and TRBJ2-7, the complete variable domain reads ETGVTQSPTHLIKTRGQQVTLRCSSQSGHNTVSWYQQALGQGPQFIFQYYREEENGRGNFPPRFSGLQFPNYSSELNVNALELDDSALYLCASSFAGQVTYEQYFGPGTRLTVT.

This clone was detected a few times. V and J are TRBV12-5 and TRBJ2-2; D possibly corresponds to TRBD2 (6 bases). The CDR3 extends over 15 amino acids. The V gene lost 0 bases and the J gene lost 6 bases, with 11 bases spanning the gap. CDR1 and CDR2 (germline): LGHNT, FRNRAP. CDR3 sequence reads: CASGLVPGGAGELFF. The CDR3 bases are TGTGCTAGTGGTTTGGTGCCAGGAGGGGCCGGGGAGCTGTTTTTT.

The J gene is TRBJ2-3, the V gene TRBV7-7; possibly TRBD2 for D (6 bases). Germline V gene sequence: CDR1 SSHAT, CDR2 FNYEAQ (reference sequence). With 5 bases removed from V and 5 bases from J, the gap between germline ends came to 20 bases. The CDR3 is 16 residues long. The CDR3 sequence: CASSATGTLSLDTQYF. CDR3 DNA: TGTGCCAGCAGCGCCACCGGGACTTTGTCGTTAGATACGCAGTATTTT.

J is TRBJ1-1 and V is TRBV2; D is perhaps TRBD1 (5 bases). The CDR3 totals 11 residues. Trimming shortened V by 6 bases and J by 11 bases, and 13 bases separated the two germline ends. Germline lookup yields CDR1 SNHLY and CDR2 FYNNEI. The CDR3 nucleotides read TGTGCCAGCAGCGACAGACCTACGGCTTTCTTT. It specifies CASSDRPTAFF.

This clone showed up just a few times. The chain couples TRBV2 to TRBJ2-2; D remains ambiguous. There are 11 residues in the CDR3. The V gene lost 10 bases and the J gene lost 1 base, with 4 bases spanning the gap. The germline CDR1 and CDR2 sequences are SNHLY and FYNNEI. This CDR3 is CATQNTGELFF. DNA of the CDR3: TGTGCCACCCAGAACACCGGGGAGCTGTTTTTT. Full variable domain (rest looked up from reference TRBV2 and TRBJ2-2): EPEVTQTPSHQVTQMGQEVILRCVPISNHLYFYWYRQILGQKVEFLVSFYNNEISEKSEIFDDQFSVERPDGSNFTLKIRSTKLEDSAMYFCATQNTGELFFGEGSRLTVL.

This clone was seen a handful of times. The chain employs TRBV6-5 and TRBJ1-1, with 9 bases identical to TRBD1. CDR1 and CDR2 (germline): MNHEY, SVGAGI. The length of the CDR3 is 15 residues. V lost 5 bases and J lost 1; bases outside the gene matches: 5. The CDR3 DNA follows: TGTGCCAGCAGTCGTGGACAGGGGAAGAACACTGAAGCTTTCTTT. Protein product: CASSRGQGKNTEAFF.

The chain combines TRBV9 with TRBJ1-2; D remains ambiguous. The CDR3 runs 15 residues. Trimming left V 0 bases short and J 4 bases short, with 13 bases between. Germline lookup yields CDR1 SGDLS and CDR2 YYNGEE. The CDR3 is CASSVGSLPGYGYTF. The CDR3 DNA sequence: TGTGCCAGCAGCGTAGGGAGCCTGCCCGGCTATGGCTACACCTTC.

This sequence joins TRBV5-4 and TRBJ2-5; TRBD2 is a possible D gene (6 bases). Germline V gives CDR1 SGHNT, CDR2 YYREEE (reference sequence). CDR3 length: 16 residues. V was trimmed by 4 bases and J by 0 bases, leaving 16 bases between them. This CDR3 is CASSRGGGKYQETQYF. The DNA of the CDR3 is TGTGCCAGCAGCCGGGGTGGGGGGAAATACCAAGAGACCCAGTACTTC. The variable domain in full, completed from reference TRBV5-4 and TRBJ2-5, reads ETGVTQSPTHLIKTRGQQVTLRCSSQSGHNTVSWYQQALGQGPQFIFQYYREEENGRGNFPPRFSGLQFPNYSSELNVNALELDDSALYLCASSRGGGKYQETQYFGPGTRLLVL.

The chain couples TRBV29-1 to TRBJ1-1; D unresolved. The germline V gene has CDR1 SQVTM and CDR2 ANQGSEA. Trimming pared 5 bases from V and 1 base from J, leaving 5 bases between. There are 11 residues in the CDR3. In DNA form, the CDR3 reads TGCAGCGTTTCGTGGAACACTGAAGCTTTCTTT. Its protein is CSVSWNTEAFF.

The CDR3 nucleotides are TGTGCCAGCAGCTTAGGATTCAGGCAGGGGTTCACTGAAGCTTTCTTT. Its translation is CASSLGFRQGFTEAFF. J is TRBJ1-1 and V is TRBV7-2, with a tentative D call TRBD1 (6 bases). CDR1 is SGHTA, CDR2 FQGNSA, per germline. Deletions cut 1 base from V and 4 bases from J, with 16 bases between. CDR3 length: 16 amino acids.

The rearrangement uses TRBV5-1 and TRBJ2-3; TRBD2 agrees at 9 bases. The CDR3 spans 18 residues. With 0 bases clipped from V and 1 base from J, the junction kept 9 bases outside the gene matches. Looked up from germline, CDR1 is SGHRS and CDR2 is YFSETQ. Here the CDR3 reads CASSLAPSGASGTDTQYF. The CDR3 DNA reads TGCGCCAGCAGCTTGGCGCCTAGCGGGGCCAGCGGCACAGATACGCAGTATTTT.

This clone has a handful of counts. This chain joins TRBV6-1 and TRBJ2-7, with TRBD1 identical over 8 bases. V was pared by 1 base and J by 5 bases, with 1 base of the junction left unmatched. In germline, CDR1 is MNHNS, CDR2 SASEGT. The CDR3 sequence is 13 residues long. The DNA for the CDR3 is TGTGCCAGCAGTGAAGTGGACAGGGACGAGCAGTACTTC. It codes for CASSEVDRDEQYF.

This chain links TRBV7-9 with TRBJ1-1; D gene uncertain. The V gene's germline CDR1 is SEHNR and CDR2 FQNEAQ (reference sequence). The CDR3 loop spans 11 amino acids. The ends were cut back, 2 bases at V and 5 bases at J, with 3 bases in the middle. CDR3 amino acids: CASSLITEAFF. CDR3 DNA: TGTGCCAGCAGCTTAATAACTGAAGCTTTCTTT.

Regarding this clone: This specimen includes other DNA sequences encoding the same CDR3. V gene TRBV9 combines with J gene TRBJ1-1, with D uncertain. The V end lost 0 bases, the J end lost 3 bases, and 9 bases lay between the germline ends. The CDR3 is made up of 14 amino acids. The germline V gene encodes CDR1 SGDLS and CDR2 YYNGEE. The CDR3 loop is CASSVGGFDTEAFF. In DNA, the CDR3 is TGTGCCAGCAGCGTAGGAGGGTTTGACACTGAAGCTTTCTTT. The full variable domain, with the rest looked up from reference TRBV9 and TRBJ1-1, is DSGVTQTPKHLITATGQRVTLRCSPRSGDLSVYWYQQSLDQGLQFLIQYYNGEERAKGNILERFSAQQFPDLHSELNLSSLELGDSALYFCASSVGGFDTEAFFGQGTRLTVV.

The chain recombines TRBV15 with TRBJ1-2; 7 positions match TRBD1. The trim removed 1 base at V and 4 bases at J, leaving 6 bases unmatched. Germline lookup yields CDR1 LNHNV and CDR2 YYDKDF (reference sequence). The CDR3 consists of 15 residues. The CDR3 here is CATSRVNRGSYGYTF. In nucleotides, the CDR3 is TGTGCCACCAGCAGAGTTAACAGGGGAAGCTATGGCTACACCTTC.

The chain combines TRBV7-8 with TRBJ2-2, with 7 nucleotides matching TRBD1. V was clipped by 3 bases and J by 4 bases; unmatched bases: 2. There are 14 residues in the CDR3. Germline V CDR1 and CDR2: SGHVS, FQNEAQ. The CDR3 sequence is CASSLGQTTGELFF. For the CDR3, the DNA is TGTGCCAGCAGCTTGGGACAGACCACCGGGGAGCTGTTTTTT.

This rearrangement joins TRBV7-3 to TRBJ1-2; a weak D match, TRBD1 (5 bases). V was trimmed by 3 bases and J by 3 bases, leaving 17 bases between them. CDR1 is SGHTA, CDR2 FQGTGA, per germline. The CDR3 covers 16 residues. The CDR3 coding sequence is TGTGCCAGCAGCTTGATTGGCCAGGGAATGGACTATGGCTACACCTTC. Translation gives CASSLIGQGMDYGYTF.

This clone was recorded a few times. This chain uses TRBV30 with TRBJ1-2, with D possibly TRBD1 on 5 matching bases. This CDR3 comprises 15 residues. CDR1 GTSNPN and CDR2 SVGIG come from the germline V gene (reference sequence). Trimming removed 2 bases from V and 2 bases from J, with 15 bases in between. In DNA, the CDR3 is TGTGCCTGGAGTCTCCAGGGTGGATCCAACTATGGCTACACCTTC. This sequence encodes CAWSLQGGSNYGYTF.

V gene TRBV30 combines with J gene TRBJ2-2; D perhaps matches TRBD1 (6 bases). Germline-derived CDR1 and CDR2 are GTSNPN and SVGIG (reference sequence). This CDR3 region has 13 residues. V was trimmed by 5 bases and J by 4 bases, leaving 11 bases between them. Here the CDR3 DNA reads TGTGCCTGGGAAGACAGGCCCACCGGGGAGCTGTTTTTT. Its translation: CAWEDRPTGELFF. The variable domain in full, with the rest retrieved from reference TRBV30 and TRBJ2-2, is SQTIHQWPATLVQPVGSPLSLECTVEGTSNPNLYWYRQAAGRGLQLLFYSVGIGQISSEVPQNLSASRPQDRQFILSSKKLLLSDSGFYLCAWEDRPTGELFFGEGSRLTVL.